These T cell receptor beta chains were read from a single sample in a study of cytomegalovirus exposure and HLA in healthy donors. The table came from immunoSEQ multiplex PCR; TCRdb's copy has only in-frame clones and leaves some out. The data show about 140,000 clones, about 80% seen once. The source material was PBMCs. The source of these receptors is a man aged 35-49 years in good health and CMV-seropositive. The CDR3 runs from the conserved cysteine through the conserved F or W.

>TRBV4-2|TRBJ2-7
CASSQLAGGTYEQYF
>TRBV4-2|TRBJ2-3
CASSQGAGGADTQYF
>TRBV30|TRBJ2-6
CAWRVAGANVLTF
>TRBV7-6|TRBJ1-3
CASSLNRNTIYF
>TRBV5-1|TRBJ2-2
CASSLGQVISGELFF
>TRBV7-2|TRBJ2-7
CASSLETGLGEQYF
>TRBV28|TRBJ2-3
CASSLGGPLGTQYF
>TRBV19|TRBJ1-2
CASSLDRGYDGYTF
>TRBV9|TRBJ2-1
CASSVGPPISGYNEQFF
>TRBV7-9|TRBJ1-1
CASRDFSANTEAFF
>TRBV19|TRBJ2-7
CASSHPGGSGSYEQYF
>TRBV18|TRBJ1-2
CASSPGAGNYGYTF
>TRBV4-1|TRBJ1-3
CASSIHRGSNSLSSGNTIYF
>TRBV7-9|TRBJ1-4
CASNNREGEKLFF
>TRBV9|TRBJ1-4
CASSAWTGDNEKLFF
>TRBV7-9|TRBJ2-7
CSSSRTGSSYEQYF
>TRBV5-6|TRBJ1-2
CASSPGDYGYTF
>TRBV2|TRBJ1-2
CASTSGTGSYGYTF
>TRBV5-4|TRBJ2-2
CASSGQNTGELFF
>TRBV6-4|TRBJ1-6
CANANSDF
>TRBV7-2|TRBJ2-7
CASSSLGRAPSEQYF
>TRBV5-4|TRBJ2-7
CASSLGGEQYF
>TRBV7-9|TRBJ1-2
CASSSPGGWTNYGYTF
>TRBV29-1|TRBJ1-5
CSVEDSVGQPQHF
>TRBV5-1|TRBJ2-6
CASSLDAVTSGANVLTF
>TRBV30|TRBJ2-7
CASKREGARPYEQYF
>TRBV2|.
CASKSGSGYEQYF
>TRBV28|TRBJ2-7
CASSLRTSGGYEQYF
>TRBV6-5|TRBJ1-2
CASAGVYGYTF
>TRBV18|TRBJ2-3
CASSPSQGADTQYF
>TRBV18|TRBJ1-2
CASSLQGIHGYTF
>TRBV28|TRBJ2-7
CASSTRLAGAYEQYF
>TRBV4-3|TRBJ1-5
CASSQEGRGSEPQHF
>TRBV5-1|TRBJ1-4
CASSPGGREKLFF
>TRBV19|TRBJ1-5
CASTRVQGGGQPQHF
>TRBV5-6|TRBJ2-7
CASSFPASAVEQYF
>TRBV6-5|TRBJ2-7
CASTTPGLARHEQYF
>TRBV14|TRBJ1-2
CASSGTVGDYGYTF
>TRBV5-1|TRBJ1-1
CASRGQMNTEAFF
>TRBV7-9|TRBJ2-2
CASSQDRGRAGELFF
>TRBV12-5|TRBJ2-5
CASGLDRGTEVYF
>TRBV6-1|TRBJ1-2
CASSPQGTGGYTF
>TRBV9|TRBJ2-3
CASSVGGARADTQYF
>TRBV11-2|TRBJ2-7
CASSLDHAGGPFEQYF
>TRBV5-1|TRBJ1-1
CASSSVPNTEAFF
>TRBV5-4|TRBJ1-3
CASSLGGRVTGNTIYF
>TRBV9|TRBJ1-2
CASSVGGHDDYGYTF
>TRBV30|TRBJ2-7
CAWSVFIGTDPYEQYF
>TRBV6-6|TRBJ1-5
CASSYWESHSNQPQHF
>TRBV2|TRBJ1-2
CASSEGTYYGYTF
>TRBV7-3|TRBJ2-7
CASSEYDRPSPYEQYF
>TRBV10-3|TRBJ1-6
CAIRNIDRADSPLHF
>TRBV2|TRBJ2-3
CASSAGTDTQYF
>TRBV27|TRBJ2-2
CASSLFGTSGRNTGELFF